A selection of T cell receptor beta chains follows, all from one sample in a study of Graves' ophthalmopathy and Graves' hyperthyroidism. A single record per CDR3 protein comes from TCRdb applying MiXCR to the multiplex PCR reads. The sample contains over a million distinct CDR3 sequences, about two fifths of which appear only once. Sequencing was performed on peripheral blood or thyroid tissue (not recorded which). These receptors were obtained from an adult man with Graves' hyperthyroidism. The CDR3 runs from the conserved cysteine through the conserved F or W. The D gene is left open where the match is weak. Some rows mark clone size as missing; the rest say once, few, many or name a class of expanded clone.

size | J | D | V | DNA | CDR3
many | TRBJ1-5 | NA | TRBV7-2 | TGTGCCAGCAGCTTTTCCGGGACAAATAGCAATCAGCCCCAGCATTTT | CASSFSGTNSNQPQHF
many | TRBJ2-7 | TRBD2 | TRBV28 | TGTGCCACCTACAGCGGGAGCTCCTACGAGCAGTACTTC | CATYSGSSYEQYF
many | TRBJ2-7 | NA | TRBV7-2 | TGTGCCAGCAGCCTTAGGGACCATTCCTACGAGCAGTACTTC | CASSLRDHSYEQYF
NA | TRBJ1-5 | NA | TRBV28 | TGTGCCAGCAATTCTCCTTATAGCAATCAGCCCCAGCATTTT | CASNSPYSNQPQHF
NA | TRBJ2-2 | TRBD1 | TRBV19 | TGTGCCAGTAGCGGACAGGGCGGGCACGGGGAGCTGTTTTTT | CASSGQGGHGELFF
few | TRBJ1-6 | NA | TRBV5-1 | TGCGCCAGCAGCTTGCTCTTTGGGGATTATAATTCACCCCTCCACTTT | CASSLLFGDYNSPLHF
NA | TRBJ2-2 | TRBD1 | TRBV25-1 | TGTGCCAGCAGTGGGATAAGGGGGCGATCCGTAACCGGGGAGCTGTTTTTT | CASSGIRGRSVTGELFF
many | TRBJ1-4 | NA | TRBV7-9 | TGTGCCAGCAGCTTGGACGGTGACCTTAATGAAAAACTGTTTTTT | CASSLDGDLNEKLFF
few | TRBJ2-5 | TRBD1 | TRBV10-3 | TGTGCCAGCAGGAGACGGACAGGGGGGATCGAAGAGACCCAGTACTTC | CASRRRTGGIEETQYF
many | TRBJ2-7 | TRBD2 | TRBV29-1 | TGCAGCGTTGATGGGGTAGCGGGAGACTACGAGCAGTACTTC | CSVDGVAGDYEQYF
many | TRBJ2-2 | NA | TRBV14 | TGTGCCAGCAGCCAAGATCTTGGCGGGGAGCTGTTTTTT | CASSQDLGGELFF
few | TRBJ2-7 | NA | TRBV7-9 | TGTGCCAGCAAAACTACGACTACCTCCTCCTACGAGCAGTACTTC | CASKTTTTSSYEQYF
NA | TRBJ2-2 | TRBD2 | TRBV7-2 | TGTGCCAGCAGCCGGGGGGGGGGCGCCGGGGAGCTGTTTTTT | CASSRGGGAGELFF
few | TRBJ1-1 | NA | TRBV6-4 | TGTGCCAGCAGCGCGGACGGGGACGTTGAAGCTTTCTTT | CASSADGDVEAFF
once | TRBJ1-2 | TRBD1 | TRBV2 | TGTGCCAGCAGTCCCCTAGACAGGGGAAATGGCTACACCTTC | CASSPLDRGNGYTF
NA | TRBJ2-5 | TRBD1 | TRBV7-9 | TGTGCCAGCAGCCAACAGGGGGCCCAGTACTTC | CASSQQGAQYF
NA | TRBJ2-7 | NA | TRBV25-1 | TGTGCCAGCAGTGAACAGGGTATCGAGCAGTACTTC | CASSEQGIEQYF
NA | TRBJ2-3 | NA | TRBV19 | TGTGCCAGTAGTATCCAGCCCTCCGCCTTGTCCCCGCGGGGCACAGATACGCAGTATTTT | CASSIQPSALSPRGTDTQYF
NA | TRBJ2-2 | NA | TRBV7-2 | TGTGCCAGCACCACGCCGGGCGGCGCGAACACCGGGGAGCTGTTTTTT | CASTTPGGANTGELFF
NA | TRBJ1-1 | TRBD1 | TRBV5-1 | TGCGCCAGCAGCCCGGGACAGGGGATCGGTAACACTGAAGCTTTCTTT | CASSPGQGIGNTEAFF
many | TRBJ2-2 | TRBD1 | TRBV5-1 | TGTGCCAGCAGCTTGGGACAGACGAACACCGGGGAGCTGTTTTTT | CASSLGQTNTGELFF
NA | TRBJ1-5 | TRBD1 | TRBV29-1 | TGCAGCATCCTACAGGGGCTAAATCAGCCCCAGCATTTT | CSILQGLNQPQHF
NA | TRBJ1-2 | NA | TRBV10-2 | TGCGCCAGCAGTGAGATTCGGGCGAGCCTCGGGGGCTACACCTTC | CASSEIRASLGGYTF
many | TRBJ1-2 | NA | TRBV27 | TGTGCCAGCCGGAGAACGGGGGACTATGGCTACACCTTC | CASRRTGDYGYTF
many | TRBJ2-5 | NA | TRBV12-3/TRBV12-4 | TGTGCCAGCAGCCGAACTAGGAGAGAGACCCAGTACTTC | CASSRTRRETQYF
few | TRBJ2-7 | NA | TRBV20-1 | TGCAGTGCTAGAGATCGAGGGGCTAGCTTTAGCCGTGGAGGATACGAGCAGTACTTC | CSARDRGASFSRGGYEQYF
NA | TRBJ1-1 | NA | TRBV2 | TGTGCCAGCAGAGGGCTGAGGGTACGACATGAAGCTTTCTTT | CASRGLRVRHEAFF
NA | TRBJ1-2 | NA | TRBV29-1 | TGCAGCAGCTTGGCCGTCAGGGGAGCTGGCTACACCTTC | CSSLAVRGAGYTF
NA | TRBJ1-2 | TRBD1 | TRBV20-1 | TGCAGTGCTAGAGATCTGGACAGGTTATATGGCTACACCTTC | CSARDLDRLYGYTF
NA | TRBJ2-5 | TRBD1 | TRBV12-3/TRBV12-4 | TGTGCCAGCAAACAGGGGGGATCGCAAGAGACCCAGTACTTC | CASKQGGSQETQYF
many | TRBJ2-7 | TRBD1 | TRBV7-2 | TGTGCCAGCAGGTCCTGGGACAGCTCCTACGAGCAGTACTTC | CASRSWDSSYEQYF
NA | TRBJ1-6 | NA | TRBV5-8 | TGTGCCACAGGACCGAATAATTCACCCCTCCACTTT | CATGPNNSPLHF
NA | TRBJ1-1 | NA | TRBV6-2/TRBV6-3 | TGTGCCAGCAGTTACTCTCAGGGGATAAACACTGAAGCTTTCTTT | CASSYSQGINTEAFF
few | TRBJ1-5 | NA | TRBV2 | TGTGCCAGCAGTGATAGAGGGATCGGCCAGCCCCAGCATTTT | CASSDRGIGQPQHF
few | TRBJ2-5 | TRBD2 | TRBV5-8 | TGTGCCAGCAGCTTAGATCTGCAAGCGGGGGGCGTCGAGACCCAGTACTTC | CASSLDLQAGGVETQYF
NA | TRBJ1-2 | TRBD1 | TRBV25-1 | TGTGCCAGCAGACAATCGCCCGGGACAGGGCCTGATACTGAAGCGATTTTAGCTGGCTACACCTTC | CASRQSPGTGPDTEAILAGYTF
once | TRBJ1-4 | NA | TRBV7-3 | TGCGCCAGCAGCCCCCAGGGTGGCAGGCGTCAATTGTTTTTT | CASSPQGGRRQLFF
many | TRBJ2-2 | NA | TRBV29-1 | TGCAGCGTTGGTGGGGGGAACACCGGGGAGCTGTTTTTT | CSVGGGNTGELFF
many | TRBJ2-7 | NA | TRBV29-1 | TGCAGCGTTGAAGTACGCAGCTACGAGCAGTACTTC | CSVEVRSYEQYF